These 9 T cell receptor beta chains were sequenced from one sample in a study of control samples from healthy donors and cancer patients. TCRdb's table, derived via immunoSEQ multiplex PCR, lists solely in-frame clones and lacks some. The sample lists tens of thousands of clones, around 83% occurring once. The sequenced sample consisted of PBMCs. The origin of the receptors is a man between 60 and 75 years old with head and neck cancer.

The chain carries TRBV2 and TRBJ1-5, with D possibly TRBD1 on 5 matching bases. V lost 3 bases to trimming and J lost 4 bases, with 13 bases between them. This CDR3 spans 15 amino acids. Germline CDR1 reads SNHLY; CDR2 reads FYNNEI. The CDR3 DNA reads TGTGCCAGCAGTGATGTGGGACGACTAAATCAGCCCCAGCATTTT. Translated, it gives CASSDVGRLNQPQHF.

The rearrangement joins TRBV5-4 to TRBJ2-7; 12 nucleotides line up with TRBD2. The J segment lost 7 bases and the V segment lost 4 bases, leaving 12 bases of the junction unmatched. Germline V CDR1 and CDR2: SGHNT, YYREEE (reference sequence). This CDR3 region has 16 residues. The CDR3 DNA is TGTGCCAGCAGCAGGAGGGGGGAGACTAGCGGGAGTGAGCAGTACTTC. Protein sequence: CASSRRGETSGSEQYF.

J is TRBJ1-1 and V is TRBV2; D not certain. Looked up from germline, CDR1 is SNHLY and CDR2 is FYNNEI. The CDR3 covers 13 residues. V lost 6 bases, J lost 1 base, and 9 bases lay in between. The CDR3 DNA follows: TGTGCCAGCAGGGGCATAAAGAACACTGAAGCTTTCTTT. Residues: CASRGIKNTEAFF.

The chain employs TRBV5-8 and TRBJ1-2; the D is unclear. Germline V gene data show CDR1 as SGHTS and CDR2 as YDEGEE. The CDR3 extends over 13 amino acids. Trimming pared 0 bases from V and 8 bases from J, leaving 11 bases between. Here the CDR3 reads CASSLAVPRGYTF. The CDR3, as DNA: TGTGCCAGCAGCTTGGCCGTCCCTCGCGGCTACACCTTC.

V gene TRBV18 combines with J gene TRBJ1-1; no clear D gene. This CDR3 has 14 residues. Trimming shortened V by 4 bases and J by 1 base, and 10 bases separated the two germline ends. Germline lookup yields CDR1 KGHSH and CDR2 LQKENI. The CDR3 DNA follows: TGTGCCAGCTCACGTAGGACGGAGAACACTGAAGCTTTCTTT. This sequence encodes CASSRRTENTEAFF.

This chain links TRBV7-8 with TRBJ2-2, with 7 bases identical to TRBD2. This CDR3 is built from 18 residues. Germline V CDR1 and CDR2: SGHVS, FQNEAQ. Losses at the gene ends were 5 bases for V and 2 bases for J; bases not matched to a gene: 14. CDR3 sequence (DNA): TGTGCCAGCAGCCGAGTCCGCCGGGGGGTCCAAAACACCGGGGAGCTGTTTTTT. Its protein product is CASSRVRRGVQNTGELFF.

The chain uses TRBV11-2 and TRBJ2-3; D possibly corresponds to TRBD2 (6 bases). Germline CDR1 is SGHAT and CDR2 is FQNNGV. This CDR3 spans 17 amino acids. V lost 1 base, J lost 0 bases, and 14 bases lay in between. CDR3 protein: CASSLGSGTASTDTQYF. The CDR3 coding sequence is TGTGCCAGCAGCTTAGGGTCCGGGACTGCTAGCACAGATACGCAGTATTTT.

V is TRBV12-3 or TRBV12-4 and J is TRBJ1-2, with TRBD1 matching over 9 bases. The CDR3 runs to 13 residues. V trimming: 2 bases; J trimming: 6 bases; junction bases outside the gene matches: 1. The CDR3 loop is CASSLTGGNGYTF. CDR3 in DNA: TGTGCCAGCAGTTTAACAGGGGGCAATGGCTACACCTTC.

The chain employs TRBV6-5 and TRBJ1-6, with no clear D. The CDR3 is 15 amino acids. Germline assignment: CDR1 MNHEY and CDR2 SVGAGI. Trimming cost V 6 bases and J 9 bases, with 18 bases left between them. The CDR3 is CASRSAEVPSSPLHF. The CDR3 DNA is TGTGCCAGCAGGAGCGCGGAGGTACCTAGTTCACCCCTCCACTTT.